A single T cell receptor (beta chain) is shown here with its context. The data derive from a study of blood T cell repertoires in COVID-19. Background on the study: Italy, Spain and the United States were the sources of the convalescent and acute COVID-19 samples. Nucleic acid was either cDNA or gDNA, and it came from T cells, B-cell-depleted T cells, or PBMCs.

This CDR3 contains 15 residues. Germline values: CDR1 MNHEY, CDR2 SMNVEV (reference sequence). Trimming shortened V by 5 bases and J by 0 bases, and 14 bases separated the two germline ends. Assay used: immunoSEQ multiplex PCR; TCRdb lists only in-frame clones, some missing. The sample includes about 92,000 clones, 72% seen only once; the top ten take 20% to 25%. The V gene is TRBV27, the J gene TRBJ2-7, with D possibly being TRBD1 (5 bases). The sequencing input was peripheral blood. The receptor comes from a woman aged 55 to 70 in a cohort sampled during active or convalescent COVID-19. The CDR3 region has the DNA TGTGCCAGCAGTGCACAGGTGTTAGCCTCCTACGAGCAGTACTTC. Residues: CASSAQVLASYEQYF.